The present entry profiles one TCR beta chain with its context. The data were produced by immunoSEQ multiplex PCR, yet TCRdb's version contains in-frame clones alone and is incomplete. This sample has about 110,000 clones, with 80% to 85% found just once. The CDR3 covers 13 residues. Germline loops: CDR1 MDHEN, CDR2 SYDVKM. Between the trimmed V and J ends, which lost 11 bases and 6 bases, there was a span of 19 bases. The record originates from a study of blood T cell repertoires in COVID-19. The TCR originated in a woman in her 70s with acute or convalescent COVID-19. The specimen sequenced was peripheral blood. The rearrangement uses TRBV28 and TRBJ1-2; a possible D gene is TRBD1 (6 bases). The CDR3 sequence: CAGGGPSGDGYTF. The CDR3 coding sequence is TGTGCCGGCGGGGGGCCTTCGGGGGATGGCTACACCTTC.